In its sample, the clone carrying this T cell receptor (beta chain) was seen a few times. TCRdb processed the RT-PCR reads anew with MiXCR; each CDR3 protein has one entry. Among about 400,000 distinct CDR3 sequences, 16% were seen once, and the ten largest hold over 6%. The data were taken from a study of patients and donors after allogeneic stem cell transplantation. The germline gives CDR1 MNHEY, CDR2 SVGAGI. The CDR3 extends over 17 amino acids. V was pared by 0 bases and J by 5 bases, with 7 bases of the junction left unmatched. The chain carries TRBV6-5 and TRBJ1-6, with TRBD1 identical over 7 bases. This TCR came from a human donor who was either an allogeneic HSCT recipient or a stem cell or donor lymphocyte infusion donor (not recorded which). It is not recorded whose cells these are; they may come from a transplant donor. The specimen was blood, either unsorted or a sorted T cell fraction (not recorded which). DNA of the CDR3: TGTGCCAGCAGTTACTCACGCAGGGACAGTCATAATTCACCCCTCCACTTT. Translating gives CASSYSRRDSHNSPLHF.